The 12 T cell receptor beta chains in this list originate from one sample, sequenced in a study of cytomegalovirus exposure and HLA in healthy donors. The primer mix had 60 Vbeta and 13 Jbeta primers. Libraries were prepared by immunoSEQ multiplex PCR; TCRdb keeps only in-frame clonotypes and omits some of them. The data hold some 150,000 clones, with 80% observed a single time. Sequenced: PBMCs. These receptors all come from a man aged 25 to 40 in good health and CMV-seropositive.

Points on this clone: The sample contains more than one DNA sequence encoding this CDR3. V is TRBV14 and J is TRBJ2-1; D may be TRBD1 (8 bases). The germline CDR1 and CDR2 sequences are SGHDN and FVKESK. The CDR3 sequence is 17 residues long. Deletions cut 3 bases from V and 0 bases from J, with 15 bases between. The CDR3, as DNA: TGTGCCAGCAGCCAGGACAGGGAGGGGGGCTCCTACAATGAGCAGTTCTTC. Translation: CASSQDREGGSYNEQFF.

The rearrangement uses TRBV5-4 and TRBJ2-7, with a tentative D call TRBD1 (8 bases). Germline values: CDR1 SGHNT, CDR2 YYREEE (reference sequence). The V gene lost 4 bases and the J gene lost 3 bases, with 14 bases spanning the gap. CDR3 length: 14 residues. The CDR3 spells CASSETGGVYEQYF. In nucleotides, the CDR3 is TGTGCCAGCAGCGAAACAGGGGGGGTCTACGAGCAGTACTTC.

The rearrangement uses TRBV5-5 and TRBJ2-7, with 9 bases lining up with TRBD2. The ends lost 2 bases at V and 3 bases at J; junction bases unmatched: 6. CDR1 SGHKS and CDR2 YYEKEE come from the germline V gene (reference sequence). This CDR3 has 15 amino acids. CDR3: CASSFFAGGYYEQYF. The DNA for the CDR3 is TGTGCCAGCAGCTTTTTTGCGGGAGGGTACTACGAGCAGTACTTC. The full variable domain, with the rest looked up from reference TRBV5-5 and TRBJ2-7, is DAGVTQSPTHLIKTRGQQVTLRCSPISGHKSVSWYQQVLGQGPQFIFQYYEKEERGRGNFPDRFSARQFPNYSSELNVNALLLGDSALYLCASSFFAGGYYEQYFGPGTRLTVT.

This clone is termed medium-sized (0.01 to 0.1%). The chain's CDR3 is CANAGQGFDGYTF. The CDR3 DNA follows: TGTGCCAATGCGGGACAGGGGTTCGATGGCTACACCTTC. The chain employs TRBV2 and TRBJ1-2; 10 nucleotides match TRBD1. The V segment lost 10 bases and the J segment 6 bases; nucleotides outside the gene matches: 8. Germline V gene data show CDR1 as SNHLY and CDR2 as FYNNEI. The length of the CDR3 is 13 residues.

The chain links TRBV7-3 to TRBJ2-1; 8 bases line up with TRBD2. Trimming at V came to 3 bases and at J to 1 base, leaving 2 bases not matched to a gene. There are 15 residues in the CDR3. Germline CDR1 SGHTA, CDR2 FQGTGA. In DNA, the CDR3 is TGTGCCAGCAGCTTCGGGGGGGGATCCTACAATGAGCAGTTCTTC. Translated: CASSFGGGSYNEQFF. Looking up the rest from reference TRBV7-3 and TRBJ2-1 gives the full variable domain: GAGVSQTPSNKVTEKGKYVELRCDPISGHTALYWYRQSLGQGPEFLIYFQGTGAADDSGLPNDRFFAVRPEGSVSTLKIQRTERGDSAVYLCASSFGGGSYNEQFFGPGTRLTVL.

This clone was seen just once. The V gene is TRBV2, the J gene TRBJ2-2; TRBD2 aligns across 11 bases. The CDR3 loop spans 15 amino acids. CDR1 is SNHLY and CDR2 is FYNNEI in the germline V gene. Trimming took 7 bases from V and 3 from J; bases not matched to a gene: 4. The CDR3 here is CASTVGLADTGELFF. The CDR3, as DNA: TGTGCCAGCACCGTGGGACTAGCGGACACCGGGGAGCTGTTTTTT.

The V and J genes are TRBV11-2 and TRBJ1-1; tentatively, D is TRBD1 (6 bases). CDR1 SGHAT and CDR2 FQNNGV come from the germline V gene. This CDR3 is built from 18 residues. Trimming removed 0 bases from V and 1 base from J, with 18 bases in between. CDR3 in DNA: TGTGCCAGCAGCTTAGACCCATTGATACAGGGTAGGAACACTGAAGCTTTCTTT. Its protein is CASSLDPLIQGRNTEAFF.

The J gene is TRBJ2-7, the V gene TRBV6-5; 8 bases are shared with TRBD2. V was pared by 6 bases and J by 6 bases, with 10 bases of the junction left unmatched. This CDR3 contains 14 residues. The germline V gene encodes CDR1 MNHEY and CDR2 SVGAGI. The CDR3 DNA reads TGTGCCAGCAGGAACGGACTAGCCGCGGGCGAGCAGTACTTC. It translates to CASRNGLAAGEQYF.

V and J are TRBV29-1 and TRBJ2-5; no firm D call. The J call is in doubt because the DNA end fits TRBJ2-7 better. Germline values: CDR1 SQVTM, CDR2 ANQGSEA. The CDR3 is 11 amino acids. This chain's CDR3 is CSARSSYEQYF. CDR3 DNA sequence: TGCAGCGCAAGAAGCTCCTACGAGCAGTACTTC.

V usage is TRBV4-2 and J usage is TRBJ2-2; tentatively, D is TRBD2 (5 bases). The CDR3 runs to 17 residues. CDR1 LGHNA and CDR2 YNFKEQ come from the germline V gene. V was pared by 2 bases and J by 0 bases, with 13 bases between. In nucleotides, the CDR3 is TGTGCCAGCAGCCAATATCGTGGGAGCGCGAACACCGGGGAGCTGTTTTTT. The encoded protein is CASSQYRGSANTGELFF.

The V call is TRBV5-4, the J call TRBJ2-1, with 7 bases that match TRBD2. The CDR3 length is 14 residues. Per the germline V gene, CDR1 is SGHNT and CDR2 is YYREEE (reference sequence). The trim removed 4 bases at V and 6 bases at J, leaving 7 bases unmatched. In nucleotides, the CDR3 is TGTGCCAGCAGCGGCAGCGGGGAATTCAATGAGCAGTTCTTC. Its protein product is CASSGSGEFNEQFF.

The chain employs TRBV5-1 and TRBJ2-2; 8 positions agree with TRBD1. This CDR3 has 16 residues. With V trimmed by 0 bases and J by 6 bases, 7 bases remained unmatched. Germline CDR1 is SGHRS and CDR2 is YFSETQ. DNA of the CDR3: TGCGCCAGCAGCTTGGAAACGACAGGGGTAGCCGGGGAGCTGTTTTTT. It yields the protein CASSLETTGVAGELFF.